One and the same sample provided the 17 T cell receptor beta chains below, sequenced in a study of tumor-infiltrating lymphocytes in primary liver carcinoma. It was from about 19-30 mg of unsorted bulk tissue that RNA and DNA were co-extracted. The researchers produced TCR beta cDNA from approximately 460 ng total RNA with a constant-region primer. Investigators got TCR beta libraries out of three nested multiplex PCR rounds, done with slightly modified ARM-PCR. The first two PCR rounds, roughly 9 cycles each, used TRBV1-TRBV30 forward primers and a C-beta reverse primer. TCRdb re-derived calls from the multiplex PCR reads in MiXCR, one entry per CDR3 protein. Counted here are 55,000 to 70,000 distinct CDR3 sequences, 70% to 85% occurring once; the ten biggest clones make up roughly three fifths. The sequencing sample was made of liver tumor tissue from sampling region 2. Subset in this sample: tumor region T2, inferior pole. The receptor set was obtained from a man aged 40-49 years with primary liver carcinoma and hepatitis B virus infection.

In DNA, the CDR3 is TGTGCCAGCAGCCGAACTCCTGGCGAGGGGAAAGAGACCCCATACTTC. Translating gives CASSRTPGEGKETPYF. The chain combines TRBV11-2 with TRBJ2-5, with D possibly called TRBD1 or TRBD2 (5 bases each). Trimming shortened V by 5 bases and J by 14 bases, and 30 bases separated the two germline ends. This CDR3 has 16 residues. Germline CDR1 reads SGHAT; CDR2 reads FQNNGV.

This clonotype was seen many times. V is TRBV4-3 and J is TRBJ1-5; D gene uncertain. V lost 0 bases and J 6 bases, leaving 12 bases between the germline ends. The CDR3 extends over 15 amino acids. Germline lookup yields CDR1 LGHNA and CDR2 YSLEER. DNA of the CDR3: TGCGCCAGCAGCCAAGATCGGTTTGGTCCTCAGCCCCAGCATTTT. Protein product: CASSQDRFGPQPQHF.

As concerns this clonotype: Germline and junction disagree at one end, which may indicate a read error. The rearrangement uses TRBV4-3 and TRBJ1-6, with 10 bases that match TRBD1. Germline CDR1 reads LGHNA; CDR2 reads YSLEER. CDR3 length: 16 residues. The DNA of the CDR3 is TGCGCCAGCAGCTCATGGGACAGGGGAAGGAATTCACGCCTCCACTTT. Translation: CASSSWDRGRNSRLHF.

The genes are TRBV29-1 and TRBJ2-7, with 10 bases that match TRBD2. Losses at the gene ends were 7 bases for V and 11 bases for J; bases not matched to a gene: 14. Germline V gene lookup returns CDR1 SQVTM and CDR2 ANQGSEA. This CDR3 spans 13 amino acids. The DNA of the CDR3 is TGCAGCGATGGTGCTAGCGGGAGCTACGGGGAGTACTTC. Amino acids: CSDGASGSYGEYF.

This clonotype has at least ten counts. The chain joins TRBV5-1 to TRBJ2-1; the match to TRBD1 covers 11 bases. V gave up 4 bases and J gave up 4 bases; unmatched junction bases: 7. CDR3 length: 16 amino acids. Per the germline V gene, CDR1 is SGHRS and CDR2 is YFSETQ. CDR3 protein: CASSPFGTGGYNEQFF. CDR3 coding DNA: TGCGCCAGCAGCCCCTTCGGGACAGGGGGTTACAATGAGCAGTTCTTC.

For this clonotype: The junction shows a germline mismatch at one end, possibly a read error. The chain couples TRBV6-2 or TRBV6-3 to TRBJ2-5; 9 bases match TRBD2. The CDR3 spans 17 residues. CDR1 and CDR2 (germline): MNHEY, SVGEGT. CDR3 DNA: TGTGTCAGCAGTTATGGTTCAGCGGGAGGATGGGGAGAGACCCAGTACTTC. Translation: CVSSYGSAGGWGETQYF.

The chain uses TRBV5-5 and TRBJ2-1; a weak D match, TRBD2 (6 bases). Germline assignment: CDR1 SGHKS and CDR2 YYEKEE (reference sequence). This CDR3 has 14 residues. Trimming took off 2 bases at V and 4 bases at J, with 10 bases between the two ends. The CDR3 is CASSLSGSYNEQFF. Written as DNA, the CDR3 is TGTGCCAGCAGCTTAAGCGGGTCTTACAATGAGCAGTTCTTC.

Turning to this clonotype: Just one base apart from a much larger clone, this may be a read error. The chain has TRBV5-8 and TRBJ1-5, with 11 bases fitting TRBD1. The CDR3 is 16 amino acids. Per germline, CDR1 SGHTS and CDR2 YDEGEE. The trim removed 5 bases at V and 5 bases at J, leaving 9 bases unmatched. The CDR3 is CASSRWDRGAYQPQHF. In DNA, the CDR3 is TGTGCCAGCAGTAGATGGGACAGGGGGGCGTATCAGCCCCAGCATTTT.

This clonotype was seen repeatedly, ten times or more. The rearrangement uses TRBV5-1 and TRBJ2-3; 7 nucleotides agree with TRBD1. Germline values: CDR1 SGHRS, CDR2 YFSETQ. Germline trimming cut 3 bases from V and 6 bases from J; bases unmatched to any gene: 10. This CDR3 spans 15 amino acids. CDR3 nucleotide sequence: TGCGCCAGCAGCTCGGACAGGACGCATGCGGATACGCAGTATTTT. Translating gives CASSSDRTHADTQYF.

This clonotype was observed a single time. V usage is TRBV28 and J usage is TRBJ1-1, with a weak D call TRBD1 (6 bases). With 7 bases removed from V and 5 bases from J, the gap between germline ends came to 23 bases. Germline CDR1 reads MDHEN; CDR2 reads SYDVKM. The CDR3 extends over 16 amino acids. The CDR3 region has the DNA TGTGCCAGCACCCCAACGTGGGGGGCGGAAGATACTGAAGCTTTCTTT. It translates to CASTPTWGAEDTEAFF.

The V gene is TRBV12-3 or TRBV12-4, the J gene TRBJ2-1; 13 bases match TRBD2. V shed 7 bases, J shed 9 bases, and the junction held 15 bases outside the gene matches. The CDR3 extends over 17 amino acids. The CDR3 bases are TGTGCCAGCAATCCACTAGCGGGAGGGCTTACAGGGAGTGAGCAGTTCTTC. This gives the protein CASNPLAGGLTGSEQFF.

Only a few counts were recorded for this clonotype. The junction does not match germline at one end; this may be a read error. The V call is TRBV4-1, the J call TRBJ2-7, with D unclear. This CDR3 comprises 16 residues. CDR1 MGHRA and CDR2 YSYEKL come from the germline V gene. The CDR3 DNA sequence: TGCGCCAGCAGCCAATCCCTAGTGGAGCCACTTTACGAGCAATATTTC. It codes for CASSQSLVEPLYEQYF.

This clonotype was counted ten times or more. The V call is TRBV7-9, the J call TRBJ2-1; no firm D call. Germline lookup yields CDR1 SEHNR and CDR2 FQNEAQ (reference sequence). Trimming shortened V by 5 bases and J by 8 bases, and 10 bases separated the two germline ends. This CDR3 is 12 amino acids long. The CDR3 reads CASSGRFDEQFF. The CDR3 coding sequence is TGTGCCAGCAGCGGCAGGTTTGATGAGCAGTTCTTC. Looking up the rest from reference TRBV7-9 and TRBJ2-1 gives the full variable domain: DTGVSQNPRHKITKRGQNVTFRCDPISEHNRLYWYRQTLGQGPEFLTYFQNEAQLEKSRLLSDRFSAERPKGSFSTLEIQRTEQGDSAMYLCASSGRFDEQFFGPGTRLTVL.

Of note for this clonotype: Since a much larger clone is just one base distant, this may be a read error. The chain is built from TRBV7-9 and TRBJ2-5, with 7 nucleotides matching TRBD2. Germline CDR1 is SEHNR and CDR2 is FQNEAQ (reference sequence). This CDR3 contains 16 residues. The CDR3 DNA reads TGTGCCTGCAGCCCCTGGACTAGTTCCGACCAAGAGACCCAGTACTTC. This sequence encodes CACSPWTSSDQETQYF.

V gene TRBV5-5 combines with J gene TRBJ2-1, with D perhaps TRBD1 (5 bases). The length of the CDR3 is 15 residues. Per the germline V gene, CDR1 is SGHKS and CDR2 is YYEKEE (reference sequence). V gave up 8 bases and J gave up 5 bases, with 20 bases separating them. The CDR3 nucleotides read TGTGCCAGGAGCCCTGGACAAGGTTCCGACAATGAGCAGTTCTTC. Encoded protein: CARSPGQGSDNEQFF.

A note on this clonotype: The junction does not match germline at one end; this may be a read error. The chain employs TRBV5-1 and TRBJ2-3, with D possibly being TRBD1 (5 bases). This CDR3 has 13 residues. CDR1 is SGHRS, CDR2 YFSETQ, per germline. The CDR3 is CARRSAGPDTQYF. As DNA, the CDR3 is TGTGCCAGAAGAAGCGCAGGGCCAGATACGCAGTATTTT.

In regard to this clonotype: Germline is not matched at one junction end, which may reflect a read error. The rearrangement uses TRBV28 and TRBJ2-5, with 8 nucleotides matching TRBD2. CDR1 MDHEN and CDR2 SYDVKM come from the germline V gene. The CDR3 runs to 14 residues. The CDR3 region has the DNA TGTGCCAGCAGCCAACTAGCGGAAGTAAAGACTCAGTACTTC. It codes for CASSQLAEVKTQYF.